This TCR beta chain comes out of a study of blood T cell repertoires in COVID-19. Those enrolled, adults aged 18 to 89 years, came from 20 to 25 US areas. The study assigned cohorts using participant-reported clinical history. As processed by the authors: By means of reference gene primer amplification, nucleated cell counts were estimated. Measured with immunoSEQ multiplex PCR; TCRdb has only the in-frame clones, and not every one. The DNA gave D and trimming, while V, J and clone size come from that table. The sample lists some 500,000 clones; roughly 90% were seen once. The length of the CDR3 is 14 residues. Germline CDR1 is LNHDA and CDR2 is SQIVND (reference sequence). The V gene end was trimmed by 8 bases and the J gene end by 3 bases; junction bases not matched to a gene: 2.

The gene calls are TRBV19 and TRBJ2-3; 13 bases match TRBD2. The receptor's source is a middle-aged woman who had recovered from COVID-19. The material sequenced was PBMCs or T cells enriched from blood (not recorded which). Here the CDR3 reads CASGTSGATDTQYF. The CDR3 nucleotides are TGTGCCAGTGGGACTAGCGGGGCTACAGATACGCAGTATTTT. The whole variable domain, filled in from reference TRBV19 and TRBJ2-3, reads DGGITQSPKYLFRKEGQNVTLSCEQNLNHDAMYWYRQDPGQGLRLIYYSQIVNDFQKGDIAEGYSVSREKKESFPLTVTSAQKNPTAFYLCASGTSGATDTQYFGPGTRLTVL.